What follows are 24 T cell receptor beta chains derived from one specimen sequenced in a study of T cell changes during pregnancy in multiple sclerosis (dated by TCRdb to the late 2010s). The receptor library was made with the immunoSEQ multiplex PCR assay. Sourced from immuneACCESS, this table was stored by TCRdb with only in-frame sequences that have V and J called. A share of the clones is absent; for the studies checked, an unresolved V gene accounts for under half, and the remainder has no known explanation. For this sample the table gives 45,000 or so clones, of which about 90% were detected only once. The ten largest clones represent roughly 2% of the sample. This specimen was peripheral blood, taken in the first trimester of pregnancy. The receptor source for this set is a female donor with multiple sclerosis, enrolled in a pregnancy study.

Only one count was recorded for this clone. The CDR3 reads CASMEAPSSYNEQFF. CDR3 nucleotide sequence: TGCGCCAGCATGGAGGCCCCGAGCTCCTACAATGAGCAGTTCTTC. V gene TRBV5-1 combines with J gene TRBJ2-1, with D possibly TRBD2 on 5 matching bases. V was trimmed by 6 bases and J by 0 bases, leaving 13 bases between them. Per the germline V gene, CDR1 is SGHRS and CDR2 is YFSETQ. The CDR3 consists of 15 residues.

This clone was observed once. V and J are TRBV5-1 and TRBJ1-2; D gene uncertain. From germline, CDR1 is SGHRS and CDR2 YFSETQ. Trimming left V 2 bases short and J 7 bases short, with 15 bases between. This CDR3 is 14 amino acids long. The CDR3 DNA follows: TGCGCCAGCAGCTTAGGTCGGACTCTTGGTGGCTACACCTTC. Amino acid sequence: CASSLGRTLGGYTF.

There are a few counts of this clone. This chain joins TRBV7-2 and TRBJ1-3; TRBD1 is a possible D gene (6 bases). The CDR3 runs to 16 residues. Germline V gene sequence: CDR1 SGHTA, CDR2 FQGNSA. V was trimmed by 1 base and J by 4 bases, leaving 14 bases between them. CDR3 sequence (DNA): TGTGCCAGCAGCTTAGACCGGACAGAATGGGGAAACACCATATATTTT. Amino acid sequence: CASSLDRTEWGNTIYF.

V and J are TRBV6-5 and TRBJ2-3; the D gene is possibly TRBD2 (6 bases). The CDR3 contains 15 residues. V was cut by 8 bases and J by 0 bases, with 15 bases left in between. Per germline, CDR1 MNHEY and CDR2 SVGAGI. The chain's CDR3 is CASSWGAGSTDTQYF. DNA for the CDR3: TGTGCCAGCTCCTGGGGAGCGGGTAGCACAGATACGCAGTATTTT.

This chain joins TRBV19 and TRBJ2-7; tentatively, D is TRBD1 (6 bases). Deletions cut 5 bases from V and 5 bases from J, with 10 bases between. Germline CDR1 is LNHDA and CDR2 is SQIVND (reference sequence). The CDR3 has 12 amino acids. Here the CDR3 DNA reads TGTGCCAGTAGTGTGACAGGCGACGAGCAGTACTTC. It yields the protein CASSVTGDEQYF. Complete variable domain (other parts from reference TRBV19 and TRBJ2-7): DGGITQSPKYLFRKEGQNVTLSCEQNLNHDAMYWYRQDPGQGLRLIYYSQIVNDFQKGDIAEGYSVSREKKESFPLTVTSAQKNPTAFYLCASSVTGDEQYFGPGTRLTVT.

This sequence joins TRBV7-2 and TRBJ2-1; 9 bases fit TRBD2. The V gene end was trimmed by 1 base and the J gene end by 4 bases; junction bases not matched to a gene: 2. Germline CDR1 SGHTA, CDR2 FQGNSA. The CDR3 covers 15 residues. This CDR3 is CASSLDSGGYNEQFF. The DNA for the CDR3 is TGTGCCAGCAGCTTAGATAGCGGGGGTTACAATGAGCAGTTCTTC.

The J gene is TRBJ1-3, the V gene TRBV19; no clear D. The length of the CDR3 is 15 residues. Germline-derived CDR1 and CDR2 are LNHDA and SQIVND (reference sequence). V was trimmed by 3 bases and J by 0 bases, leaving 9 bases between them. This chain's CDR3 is CASSMQRHSGNTIYF. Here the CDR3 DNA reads TGTGCCAGTAGTATGCAGAGGCACTCTGGAAACACCATATATTTT.

DNA of the CDR3: TGTGCCAGCACCCCGGGACAGGGTTTTGGTACGCAGTATTTT. Residues: CASTPGQGFGTQYF. This chain connects TRBV9 to TRBJ2-3; 9 bases are a match to TRBD1. Germline CDR1 and CDR2: SGDLS and YYNGEE. This CDR3 comprises 14 residues. The V segment lost 6 bases and the J segment 8 bases; nucleotides outside the gene matches: 10. Full variable domain (missing parts from reference TRBV9 and TRBJ2-3): DSGVTQTPKHLITATGQRVTLRCSPRSGDLSVYWYQQSLDQGLQFLIQYYNGEERAKGNILERFSAQQFPDLHSELNLSSLELGDSALYFCASTPGQGFGTQYFGPGTRLTVL.

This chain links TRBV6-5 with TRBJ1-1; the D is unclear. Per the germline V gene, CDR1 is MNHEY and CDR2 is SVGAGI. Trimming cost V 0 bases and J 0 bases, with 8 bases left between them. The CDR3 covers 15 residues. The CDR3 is CASSYSMAMNTEAFF. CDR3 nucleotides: TGTGCCAGCAGTTACTCTATGGCCATGAACACTGAAGCTTTCTTT.

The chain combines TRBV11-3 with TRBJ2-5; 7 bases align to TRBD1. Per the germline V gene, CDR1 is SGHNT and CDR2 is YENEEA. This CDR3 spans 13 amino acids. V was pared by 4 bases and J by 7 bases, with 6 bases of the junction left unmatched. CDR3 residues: CASSSDREGTQYF. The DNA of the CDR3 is TGTGCCAGCAGCTCCGACAGGGAAGGGACCCAGTACTTC.

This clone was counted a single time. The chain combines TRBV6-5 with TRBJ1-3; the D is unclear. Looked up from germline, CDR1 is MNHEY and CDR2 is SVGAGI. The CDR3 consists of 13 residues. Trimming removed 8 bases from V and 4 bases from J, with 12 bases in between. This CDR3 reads CASASVAGNTIYF. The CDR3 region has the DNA TGTGCCAGCGCATCGGTTGCAGGAAACACCATATATTTT.

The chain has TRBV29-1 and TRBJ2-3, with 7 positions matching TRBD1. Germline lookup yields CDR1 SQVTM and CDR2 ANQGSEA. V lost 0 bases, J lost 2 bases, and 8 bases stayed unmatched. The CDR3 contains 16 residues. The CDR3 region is CSVEDRQGGATDTQYF. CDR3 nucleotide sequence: TGCAGCGTTGAAGACCGACAGGGTGGGGCCACAGATACGCAGTATTTT.

The CDR3 spells CASSQDLRGGWSTDTQYF. The CDR3 bases are TGCGCCAGCAGCCAAGATCTGAGGGGGGGTTGGTCCACAGATACGCAGTATTTT. The rearrangement uses TRBV4-3 and TRBJ2-3, with D maybe TRBD2 (7 bases). Germline CDR1 is LGHNA and CDR2 is YSLEER. Trimming cost V 0 bases and J 2 bases, with 18 bases left between them. This CDR3 spans 18 amino acids.

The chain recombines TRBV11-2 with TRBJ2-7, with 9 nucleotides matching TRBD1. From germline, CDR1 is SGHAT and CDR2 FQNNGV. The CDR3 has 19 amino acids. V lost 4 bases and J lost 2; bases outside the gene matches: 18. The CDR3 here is CASSSNGRGPGQGTYEQYF. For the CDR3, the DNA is TGTGCCAGCAGCTCAAATGGGAGGGGACCGGGACAGGGCACCTACGAGCAGTACTTC. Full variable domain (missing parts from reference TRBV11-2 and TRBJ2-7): EAGVAQSPRYKIIEKRQSVAFWCNPISGHATLYWYQQILGQGPKLLIQFQNNGVVDDSQLPKDRFSAERLKGVDSTLKIQPAKLEDSAVYLCASSSNGRGPGQGTYEQYFGPGTRLTVT.

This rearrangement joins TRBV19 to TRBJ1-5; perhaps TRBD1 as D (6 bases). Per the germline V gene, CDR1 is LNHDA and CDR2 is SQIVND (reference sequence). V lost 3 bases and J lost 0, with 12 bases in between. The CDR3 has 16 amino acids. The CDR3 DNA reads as TGTGCCAGTAGTATCCTACGGACAGCTAGCAATCAGCCCCAGCATTTT. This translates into CASSILRTASNQPQHF.

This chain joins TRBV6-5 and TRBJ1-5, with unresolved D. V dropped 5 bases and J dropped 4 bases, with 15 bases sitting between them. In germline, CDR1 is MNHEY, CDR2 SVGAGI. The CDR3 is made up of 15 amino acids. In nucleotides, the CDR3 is TGTGCCAGCAGTCACCTCCCACCAGGAAATCAGCCCCAGCATTTT. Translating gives CASSHLPPGNQPQHF.

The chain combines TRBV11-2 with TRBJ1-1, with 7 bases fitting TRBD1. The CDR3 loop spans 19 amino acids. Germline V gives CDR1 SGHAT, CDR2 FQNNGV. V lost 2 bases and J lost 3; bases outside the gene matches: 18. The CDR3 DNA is TGTGCCAGCAGCTTACTCGCTAGGACAGGTTTAAGGAGGCACACTGAAGCTTTCTTT. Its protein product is CASSLLARTGLRRHTEAFF.

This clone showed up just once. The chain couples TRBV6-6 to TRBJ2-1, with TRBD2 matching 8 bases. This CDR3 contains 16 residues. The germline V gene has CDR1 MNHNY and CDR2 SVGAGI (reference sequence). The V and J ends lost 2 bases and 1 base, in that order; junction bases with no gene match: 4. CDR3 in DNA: TGTGCCAGCAGTTACGAGAAGCGGGGGTCCTACAATGAGCAGTTCTTC. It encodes CASSYEKRGSYNEQFF.

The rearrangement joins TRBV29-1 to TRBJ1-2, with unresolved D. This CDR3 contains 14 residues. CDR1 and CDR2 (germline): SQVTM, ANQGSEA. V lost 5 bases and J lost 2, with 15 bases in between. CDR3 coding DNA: TGCAGCGTTTCGCAAGGACTTTCGAACTATGGCTACACCTTC. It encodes CSVSQGLSNYGYTF.

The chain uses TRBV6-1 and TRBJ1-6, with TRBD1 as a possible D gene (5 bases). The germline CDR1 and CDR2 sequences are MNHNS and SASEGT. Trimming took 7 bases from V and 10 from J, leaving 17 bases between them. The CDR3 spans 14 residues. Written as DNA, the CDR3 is TGTGCCAGCACCCCGGGACTGCTGAGATCACCCCTCCACTTT. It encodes CASTPGLLRSPLHF.

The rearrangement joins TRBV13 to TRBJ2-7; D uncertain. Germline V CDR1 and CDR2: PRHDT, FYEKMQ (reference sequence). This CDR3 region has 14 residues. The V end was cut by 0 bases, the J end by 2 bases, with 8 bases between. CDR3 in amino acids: CASSLGDIAYEQYF. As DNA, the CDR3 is TGTGCCAGCAGCTTAGGTGACATTGCCTACGAGCAGTACTTC.

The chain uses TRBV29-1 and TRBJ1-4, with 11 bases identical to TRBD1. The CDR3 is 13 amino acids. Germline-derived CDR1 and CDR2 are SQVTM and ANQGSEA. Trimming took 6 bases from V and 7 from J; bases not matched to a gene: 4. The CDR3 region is CSVGQGAGEKLFF. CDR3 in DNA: TGCAGCGTCGGACAGGGGGCGGGTGAAAAACTGTTTTTT.

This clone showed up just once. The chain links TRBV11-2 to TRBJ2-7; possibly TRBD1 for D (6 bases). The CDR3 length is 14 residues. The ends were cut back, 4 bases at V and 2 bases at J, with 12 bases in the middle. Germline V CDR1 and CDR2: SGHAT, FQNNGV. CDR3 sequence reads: CASSSRDTAYEQYF. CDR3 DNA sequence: TGTGCCAGCAGCTCCCGGGACACCGCCTACGAGCAGTACTTC.

The chain's CDR3 is CASSQSQRGNTEAFF. In DNA, the CDR3 is TGTGCCAGCTCCCAATCTCAGCGCGGGAACACTGAAGCTTTCTTT. The chain couples TRBV18 to TRBJ1-1; D unclear. Germline CDR1 reads KGHSH; CDR2 reads LQKENI. This CDR3 has 15 amino acids. The V gene lost 6 bases and the J gene lost 1 base, with 15 bases spanning the gap.